A selection of T cell receptor beta chains follows, all from one sample in a study of regulatory T cells in long-lasting Graves disease. TCRdb passed the multiplex PCR reads through MiXCR, listing each CDR3 protein once. Here the sample spans about 460,000 distinct CDR3 sequences, 20% to 25% being singletons. Source: peripheral blood mononuclear cells (PBMCs), taken when the disease was refractory, from a patient treated with antithyroid drugs. The source of these receptors is a female donor with Graves disease. The CDR3 runs from the conserved cysteine through the conserved F or W. D genes are given only for firm matches. A clone size is listed for some rows: how often the clone was seen (once, few, many), or a class if it is expanded.

v_gene: TRBV11-2; d_gene: .; abundance: many; j_gene: TRBJ1-6; CDR3nt: TGTGCCAGCAGCTTAGGATACGGGGTCCATAATTCACCCCTCCACTTT; CDR3aa: CASSLGYGVHNSPLHF
v_gene: TRBV5-1; d_gene: .; abundance: few; j_gene: TRBJ1-2; CDR3nt: TGCGCCAGCAGTCGTATTGGGGGGCGTAGTTATGGCTACACCTTC; CDR3aa: CASSRIGGRSYGYTF
v_gene: TRBV15; d_gene: TRBD2; abundance: few; j_gene: TRBJ2-7; CDR3nt: TGTGCCACCAGCACTAGCGGGAGGAACTCCTACGAGCAGTACTTC; CDR3aa: CATSTSGRNSYEQYF
v_gene: TRBV6-2/TRBV6-3; d_gene: TRBD1; abundance: once; j_gene: TRBJ1-1; CDR3nt: TGTGCCAGCAGTGGGACAGGGGGTGAAGCTTTCTTT; CDR3aa: CASSGTGGEAFF
v_gene: TRBV12-5; d_gene: TRBD1; abundance: few; j_gene: TRBJ1-5; CDR3nt: TGTGCTAGTGGTTTGGTACTGGCAGGGGGCGGAGATAGCAATCAGCCCCAGCATTTT; CDR3aa: CASGLVLAGGGDSNQPQHF
v_gene: TRBV11-1; d_gene: TRBD1; abundance: .; j_gene: TRBJ2-7; CDR3nt: TGTGCCAGCGGCTTAGAGGGGGCGAGTGAGCAGTACTTC; CDR3aa: CASGLEGASEQYF
v_gene: TRBV5-1; d_gene: .; abundance: many; j_gene: TRBJ1-1; CDR3nt: TGCGCCAGCAGCCTTTCTCCCGGGGCGGAAGCTTTCTTT; CDR3aa: CASSLSPGAEAFF
v_gene: TRBV11-2; d_gene: TRBD1; abundance: few; j_gene: TRBJ2-7; CDR3nt: TGTGCCAGCAGCCACCGGGACAGGGGGCTGTACGAGCAGTACTTC; CDR3aa: CASSHRDRGLYEQYF
v_gene: TRBV5-1; d_gene: TRBD1; abundance: .; j_gene: TRBJ2-5; CDR3nt: TGCGCCAGCAGCTCCTTCGGACAGGGCGGGGAGACCCAGTACTTC; CDR3aa: CASSSFGQGGETQYF
v_gene: TRBV14; d_gene: .; abundance: .; j_gene: TRBJ2-2; CDR3nt: TGTGCCAGCAGCCATTCAGGGTCCACCGGGGAGCTGTTTTTT; CDR3aa: CASSHSGSTGELFF
v_gene: TRBV12-3/TRBV12-4; d_gene: .; abundance: many; j_gene: TRBJ2-7; CDR3nt: TGTGCCAGCAGTCCCCGACAGAATATCTACGAGCAGTACTTC; CDR3aa: CASSPRQNIYEQYF
v_gene: TRBV20-1; d_gene: TRBD1; abundance: few; j_gene: TRBJ1-5; CDR3nt: TGCAGTGCCCCTGGACAGGGAAATCAGCCCCAGCATTTT; CDR3aa: CSAPGQGNQPQHF
v_gene: TRBV6-1; d_gene: TRBD2; abundance: .; j_gene: TRBJ2-5; CDR3nt: TGTGCCAGCAGCCTCAGCGGGGGGTGGGAGACCCAGTACTTC; CDR3aa: CASSLSGGWETQYF
v_gene: TRBV6-5; d_gene: .; abundance: .; j_gene: TRBJ1-3; CDR3nt: TGTGCCAGCAGTTCCCGGACCCCACTAGGATCCTCTGGAAACACCATATATTTT; CDR3aa: CASSSRTPLGSSGNTIYF
v_gene: TRBV6-2/TRBV6-3; d_gene: .; abundance: .; j_gene: TRBJ1-4; CDR3nt: TGTGCCAGCAGTTCCGGAGGGCGGCGTGAAAAACTGTTTTTT; CDR3aa: CASSSGGRREKLFF